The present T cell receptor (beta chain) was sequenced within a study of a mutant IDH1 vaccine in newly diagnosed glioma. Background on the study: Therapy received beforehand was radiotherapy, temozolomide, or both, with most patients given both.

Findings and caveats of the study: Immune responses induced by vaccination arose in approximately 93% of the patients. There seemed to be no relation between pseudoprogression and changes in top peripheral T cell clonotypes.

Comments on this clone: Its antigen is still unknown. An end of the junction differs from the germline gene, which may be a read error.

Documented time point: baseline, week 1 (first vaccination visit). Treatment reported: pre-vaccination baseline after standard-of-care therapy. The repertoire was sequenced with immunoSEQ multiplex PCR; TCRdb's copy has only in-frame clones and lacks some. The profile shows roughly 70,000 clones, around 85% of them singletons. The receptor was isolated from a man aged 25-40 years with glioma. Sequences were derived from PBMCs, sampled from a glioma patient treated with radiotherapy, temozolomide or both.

Written as DNA, the CDR3 is TGCGCCAGCAGTGAGGGACAGGGGTACCAAGAGACCCAGCACTTC. Protein product: CASSEGQGYQETQHF. The chain carries TRBV10-1 and TRBJ2-5; 9 bases agree with TRBD1. The CDR3 contains 15 residues. Germline CDR1 reads WNHNN; CDR2 reads SYGVQD (reference sequence).